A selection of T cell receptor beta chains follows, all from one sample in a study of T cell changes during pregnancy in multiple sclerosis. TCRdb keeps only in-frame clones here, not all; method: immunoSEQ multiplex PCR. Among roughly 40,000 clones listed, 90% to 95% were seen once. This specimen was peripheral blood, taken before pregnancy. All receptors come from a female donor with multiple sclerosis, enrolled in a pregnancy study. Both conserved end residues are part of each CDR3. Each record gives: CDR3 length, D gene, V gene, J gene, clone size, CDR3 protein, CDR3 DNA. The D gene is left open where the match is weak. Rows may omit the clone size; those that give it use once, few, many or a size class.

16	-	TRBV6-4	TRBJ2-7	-	CASSDPLTNSSYEQYF	TGTGCCAGCAGTGATCCCTTGACAAATAGCTCCTACGAGCAGTACTTC
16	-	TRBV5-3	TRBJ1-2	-	CARSLVGGDSNYGYTF	TGTGCCAGAAGCTTGGTAGGTGGGGACTCTAACTATGGCTACACCTTC
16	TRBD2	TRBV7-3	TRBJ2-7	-	CASSLMGGRGPYEQYF	TGTGCCAGCAGCTTAATGGGAGGGAGAGGACCCTACGAGCAGTACTTC
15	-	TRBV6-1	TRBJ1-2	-	CASSEWRPTYYGYTF	TGTGCCAGCAGTGAATGGCGGCCCACATACTATGGCTACACCTTC
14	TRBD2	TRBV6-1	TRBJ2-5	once	CASGPSAGMETQYF	TGTGCCAGCGGACCTTCAGCGGGAATGGAGACCCAGTACTTC
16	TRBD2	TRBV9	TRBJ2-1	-	CASSGLAGGSYNEQFF	TGTGCCAGCAGCGGACTAGCGGGAGGGTCCTACAATGAGCAGTTCTTC
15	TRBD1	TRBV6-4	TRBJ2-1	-	CASSGSPGQGNEQFF	TGTGCCAGCAGTGGCTCTCCGGGACAGGGGAATGAGCAGTTCTTC
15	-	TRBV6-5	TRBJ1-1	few	CASSYSHTLNTEAFF	TGTGCCAGCAGTTACTCCCACACACTGAACACTGAAGCTTTCTTT
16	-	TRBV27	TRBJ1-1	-	CASSLQIGALNTEAFF	TGTGCCAGCAGTCTCCAGATAGGGGCGCTGAACACTGAAGCTTTCTTT
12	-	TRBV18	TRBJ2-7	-	CASSPGLAGENF	TGTGCCAGCTCACCAGGTTTGGCAGGTGAAAACTTC
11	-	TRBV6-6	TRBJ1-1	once	CASSERVEAFF	TGTGCCAGCAGTGAACGGGTTGAAGCTTTCTTT
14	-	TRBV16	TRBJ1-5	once	CASSLQGRNQPQHF	TGTGCCAGCAGCCTCCAGGGGAGAAATCAGCCCCAGCATTTT
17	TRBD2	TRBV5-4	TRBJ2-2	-	CASSLPGRAAGTGELFF	TGTGCCAGCAGCTTGCCCGGGAGGGCCGCGGGAACCGGGGAGCTGTTTTTT
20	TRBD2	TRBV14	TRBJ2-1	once	CASSPHGGTSGTYSYNEQFF	TGTGCCAGCAGCCCACATGGTGGGACTAGCGGCACTTACTCCTACAATGAGCAGTTCTTC
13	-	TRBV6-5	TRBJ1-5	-	CASSSNNNQPQHF	TGTGCCAGCAGTTCCAACAACAATCAGCCCCAGCATTTT
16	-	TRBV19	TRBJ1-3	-	CASFLGSGKAGNTIYF	TGTGCCAGTTTCCTTGGGTCAGGGAAGGCTGGAAACACCATATATTTT
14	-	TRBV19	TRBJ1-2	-	CADPDRGTNYGYTF	TGTGCCGACCCAGACCGCGGCACTAACTATGGCTACACCTTC
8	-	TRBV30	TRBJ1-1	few	CAWNGAFF	TGTGCCTGGAACGGGGCTTTCTTT
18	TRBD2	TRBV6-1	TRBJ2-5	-	CASSELGLAGGPQETQYF	TGTGCCAGCAGTGAATTGGGACTAGCGGGAGGTCCCCAAGAGACCCAGTACTTC
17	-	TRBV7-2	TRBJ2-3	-	CASSALGAGAGTDTQYF	TGTGCCAGCAGCGCCCTTGGGGCGGGGGCGGGCACAGATACGCAGTATTTT
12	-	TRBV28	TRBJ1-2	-	CASSLEGGGYTF	TGTGCCAGCAGTTTGGAAGGAGGAGGCTACACCTTC
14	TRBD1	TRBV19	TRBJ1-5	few	CASGGQGGNQPQHF	TGTGCCAGTGGAGGACAGGGAGGCAATCAGCCCCAGCATTTT
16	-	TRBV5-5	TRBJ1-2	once	CASSGTGSGANYGYTF	TGTGCCAGCAGCGGAACAGGGTCGGGCGCTAACTATGGCTACACCTTC
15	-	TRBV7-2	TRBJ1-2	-	CASSLAGQGTNGYTF	TGTGCCAGCAGCTTAGCAGGCCAGGGAACTAATGGCTACACCTTC
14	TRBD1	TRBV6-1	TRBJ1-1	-	CASSHNRDREKAFF	TGTGCCAGCAGTCACAATCGGGACAGGGAGAAAGCTTTCTTT
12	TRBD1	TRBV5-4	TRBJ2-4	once	CASSPGTEDQYF	TGTGCCAGCAGCCCGGGGACAGAAGATCAGTACTTC
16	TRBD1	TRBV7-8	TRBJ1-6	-	CASSPRRTGVNSPLHF	TGTGCCAGCAGCCCGCGGCGGACAGGGGTTAATTCACCCCTCCACTTT
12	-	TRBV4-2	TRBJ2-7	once	CASSQDRREQYF	TGTGCCAGCAGCCAAGATCGGCGGGAGCAGTACTTC
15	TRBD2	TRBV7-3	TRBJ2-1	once	CASSRGLAVRGEQFF	TGTGCCAGCAGCCGGGGACTAGCGGTCCGGGGTGAGCAGTTCTTC
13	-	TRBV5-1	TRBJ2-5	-	CASNMDSQETQYF	TGCGCCAGCAACATGGACAGCCAAGAGACCCAGTACTTC
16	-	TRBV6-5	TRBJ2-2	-	CASSSPLYAGAGELFF	TGTGCCAGCAGTTCTCCGCTCTATGCAGGCGCCGGGGAGCTGTTTTTT
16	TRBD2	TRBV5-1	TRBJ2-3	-	CASRPGTSLSTDTQYF	TGCGCCAGCAGGCCCGGGACTAGCCTAAGCACAGATACGCAGTATTTT
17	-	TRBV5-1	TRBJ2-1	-	CASSSISLKRPYNEQFF	TGCGCCAGCAGCTCTATTTCCCTAAAACGCCCCTACAATGAGCAGTTCTTC